These T cell receptor beta chains were read from a single sample in a study of human T cells and chemical hapten exposure. TCRdb itself ran the RACE reads through MiXCR, one entry per CDR3 protein. Among more than 300,000 distinct CDR3 sequences listed, 4.5% to 5.5% were seen once. This material consisted of whole blood, taken in connection with sensitization to the hapten diphenylcyclopropenone (DPC). The receptor source for this set is a woman in her 50s with alopecia areata. Some clones in this sample may be carry-over from other donors' samples. Each CDR3 is given with its conserved first and last residue. D genes are given only for firm matches. Clone size is stated in some rows and not others, as once, few, many or a class when expanded.

D gene: TRBD1; V gene: TRBV7-9; clone size: few; J gene: TRBJ2-5; CDR3 protein: CASSIGDRGLRETQYF; CDR3 DNA: TGTGCCAGCAGCATAGGGGACAGGGGGCTAAGAGAGACCCAGTACTTC
D gene: .; V gene: TRBV27; clone size: many; J gene: TRBJ2-4; CDR3 protein: CASSIVPKNIQYF; CDR3 DNA: TGTGCCAGCAGTATCGTCCCCAAAAACATTCAGTACTTC
D gene: .; V gene: TRBV11-2; clone size: many; J gene: TRBJ1-5; CDR3 protein: CASSVGSSNQPQHF; CDR3 DNA: TGTGCCAGCAGCGTCGGAAGCAGCAATCAGCCCCAGCATTTT
D gene: .; V gene: TRBV9; clone size: .; J gene: TRBJ1-5; CDR3 protein: CASSGGASGQPQHF; CDR3 DNA: TGTGCCAGCAGCGGGGGGGCATCAGGTCAGCCCCAGCATTTT
D gene: .; V gene: TRBV29-1; clone size: many; J gene: TRBJ1-2; CDR3 protein: CSVEGGSDYGYTF; CDR3 DNA: TGCAGCGTTGAAGGGGGGTCGGACTATGGCTACACCTTC
D gene: .; V gene: TRBV9; clone size: few; J gene: TRBJ2-1; CDR3 protein: CASSVRFGASYNEQFF; CDR3 DNA: TGTGCCAGCAGCGTCCGGTTCGGGGCCTCCTACAATGAGCAGTTCTTC
D gene: .; V gene: TRBV27; clone size: many; J gene: TRBJ2-1; CDR3 protein: CASRTGRSSYNEQFF; CDR3 DNA: TGTGCCAGCAGGACGGGGCGAAGCTCCTACAATGAGCAGTTCTTC
D gene: .; V gene: TRBV27; clone size: many; J gene: TRBJ2-7; CDR3 protein: CASRDTIYEQYF; CDR3 DNA: TGTGCCAGCCGGGACACGATCTACGAGCAGTACTTC
D gene: TRBD1; V gene: TRBV28; clone size: many; J gene: TRBJ2-3; CDR3 protein: CASRPTRGQGESDTQYF; CDR3 DNA: TGTGCCAGCAGGCCAACCCGCGGACAGGGGGAGTCAGATACGCAGTATTTT
D gene: .; V gene: TRBV28; clone size: few; J gene: TRBJ2-1; CDR3 protein: CASSFPMGIHNEQFF; CDR3 DNA: TGTGCCAGCAGTTTCCCGATGGGGATCCACAATGAGCAGTTCTTC
D gene: .; V gene: TRBV15; clone size: many; J gene: TRBJ1-2; CDR3 protein: CATSRVMGTDNGYTF; CDR3 DNA: TGTGCCACCAGCAGAGTAATGGGGACGGATAATGGCTACACCTTC
D gene: .; V gene: TRBV6-5; clone size: many; J gene: TRBJ2-3; CDR3 protein: CASSHYSLSTDTQYF; CDR3 DNA: TGTGCCAGCAGTCACTACAGCCTGAGCACAGATACGCAGTATTTT
D gene: .; V gene: TRBV20-1; clone size: many; J gene: TRBJ2-2; CDR3 protein: CSASPLGEAGELFF; CDR3 DNA: TGCAGTGCTAGTCCTTTAGGGGAGGCCGGGGAGCTGTTTTTT
D gene: TRBD1; V gene: TRBV18; clone size: few; J gene: TRBJ1-1; CDR3 protein: CASSQQQGAVNTEAFF; CDR3 DNA: TGTGCCAGCTCACAACAACAGGGGGCTGTGAACACTGAAGCTTTCTTT
D gene: .; V gene: TRBV12-3/TRBV12-4; clone size: many; J gene: TRBJ1-5; CDR3 protein: CASSLWTERNPQHF; CDR3 DNA: TGTGCCAGCAGTTTATGGACCGAAAGGAACCCCCAGCATTTT
D gene: .; V gene: TRBV20-1; clone size: few; J gene: TRBJ2-7; CDR3 protein: CSAHSGLSSYEQYF; CDR3 DNA: TGCAGTGCCCACTCGGGGCTATCCTCCTACGAGCAGTACTTC
D gene: .; V gene: TRBV7-2; clone size: many; J gene: TRBJ1-5; CDR3 protein: CASSSEGRVQHF; CDR3 DNA: TGTGCCAGCAGCTCAGAGGGCAGGGTCCAGCATTTT
D gene: .; V gene: TRBV20-1; clone size: many; J gene: TRBJ2-5; CDR3 protein: CSARDFRGAGETQYF; CDR3 DNA: TGCAGTGCTAGAGATTTCCGAGGGGCTGGCGAGACCCAGTACTTC
D gene: .; V gene: TRBV5-4; clone size: .; J gene: TRBJ2-7; CDR3 protein: CASSTLDGAYEQYF; CDR3 DNA: TGTGCCAGCAGCACCCTCGACGGAGCCTACGAGCAGTACTTC
D gene: .; V gene: TRBV2; clone size: .; J gene: TRBJ1-1; CDR3 protein: CASSTHGGLNTEAFF; CDR3 DNA: TGTGCCAGCAGTACCCATGGGGGCCTGAACACTGAAGCTTTCTTT
D gene: TRBD2; V gene: TRBV29-1; clone size: many; J gene: TRBJ2-3; CDR3 protein: CSVGAGGATDTQYF; CDR3 DNA: TGCAGCGTTGGAGCGGGGGGGGCCACAGATACGCAGTATTTT
D gene: TRBD1; V gene: TRBV20-1; clone size: many; J gene: TRBJ1-5; CDR3 protein: CSADRGASNQPQHF; CDR3 DNA: TGCAGTGCTGACAGGGGGGCTAGCAATCAGCCCCAGCATTTT
D gene: TRBD1; V gene: TRBV6-1; clone size: few; J gene: TRBJ2-1; CDR3 protein: CPSGQGANNEQFF; CDR3 DNA: TGTCCCAGCGGGCAGGGGGCCAACAATGAGCAGTTCTTC
D gene: .; V gene: TRBV27; clone size: many; J gene: TRBJ1-1; CDR3 protein: CASSLEGGASAEAFF; CDR3 DNA: TGTGCCAGCAGTTTAGAAGGGGGGGCGAGCGCTGAAGCTTTCTTT